This T cell receptor beta chain was recorded in a study of T cell repertoires in cytomegalovirus infection. For the study at large: HLA-B-restricted CMV epitopes that are well studied were used alongside recently identified HLA-C-restricted ones. Shared public TCR beta signatures pointed to both CMV infection and a matching HLA type.

Overall study findings and caveats: Using cumulative public TCR beta family frequency, the authors identified those who carried CMV together with the relevant HLA. It was HLA-C-restricted CMV-specific TCR beta clonotypes that dominated the response ex vivo.

This clonotype was counted a few times. The antigen remains unidentified. The V and J ends lost 7 bases and 0 bases respectively, with 12 bases between them. Germline CDR1 reads SNHLY; CDR2 reads FYNNEI. The CDR3 runs 15 residues. Each CDR3 protein is one row after TCRdb ran MiXCR on the reads. The table includes roughly 500,000 distinct CDR3 sequences, roughly a third detected once. The chain is built from TRBV2 and TRBJ2-2; TRBD1 might be the D (5 bases). The sample was cultured PBMCs, taken from culture after CMV antigen stimulation. This TCR derives from a human donor in good health (CMV status not recorded). Some clones in this sample may be carry-over from other donors' samples. CDR3 amino acids: CASIRDSPNTGELFF. As DNA, the CDR3 is TGTGCCAGCATCCGAGACAGTCCGAACACCGGGGAGCTGTTTTTT.